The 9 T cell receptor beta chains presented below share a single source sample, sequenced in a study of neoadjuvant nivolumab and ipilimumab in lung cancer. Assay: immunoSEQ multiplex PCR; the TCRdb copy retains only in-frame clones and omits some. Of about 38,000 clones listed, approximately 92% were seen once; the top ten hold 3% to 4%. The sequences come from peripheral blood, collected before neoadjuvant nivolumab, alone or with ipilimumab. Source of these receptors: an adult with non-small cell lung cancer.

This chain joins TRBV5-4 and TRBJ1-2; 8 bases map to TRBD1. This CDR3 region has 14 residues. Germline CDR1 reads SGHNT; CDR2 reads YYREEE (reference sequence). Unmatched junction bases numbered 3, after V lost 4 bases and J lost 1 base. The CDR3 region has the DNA TGTGCCAGCAGCCCCGGACAGGGTAACTATGGCTACACCTTC. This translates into CASSPGQGNYGYTF.

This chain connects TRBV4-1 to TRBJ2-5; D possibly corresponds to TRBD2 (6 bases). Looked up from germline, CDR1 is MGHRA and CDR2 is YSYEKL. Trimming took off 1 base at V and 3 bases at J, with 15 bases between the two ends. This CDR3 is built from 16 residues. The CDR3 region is CASSQVSLQREETQYF. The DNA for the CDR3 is TGCGCCAGCAGCCAAGTTTCACTTCAGCGGGAAGAGACCCAGTACTTC.

In DNA, the CDR3 is TGCAGCGTTGAGAGCAGGAACTATGGCTACACCTTC. Amino acids: CSVESRNYGYTF. The rearrangement links TRBV29-1 to TRBJ1-2; D is unclear. Germline V lookup: CDR1 SQVTM, CDR2 ANQGSEA. Trimming took off 3 bases at V and 2 bases at J, with 7 bases between the two ends. This CDR3 region has 12 residues.

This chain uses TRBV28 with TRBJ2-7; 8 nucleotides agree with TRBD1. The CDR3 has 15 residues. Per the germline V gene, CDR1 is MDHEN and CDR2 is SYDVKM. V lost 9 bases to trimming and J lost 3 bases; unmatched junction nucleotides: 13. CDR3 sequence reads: CASCVGSTGGYEQYF. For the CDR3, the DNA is TGTGCCAGTTGTGTCGGTTCAACAGGGGGCTACGAGCAGTACTTC.

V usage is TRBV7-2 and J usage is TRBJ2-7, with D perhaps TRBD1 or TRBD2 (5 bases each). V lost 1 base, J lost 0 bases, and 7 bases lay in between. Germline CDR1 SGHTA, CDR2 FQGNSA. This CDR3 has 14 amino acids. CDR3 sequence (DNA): TGTGCCAGCAGCTTAGGAGGGACCTCCTACGAGCAGTACTTC. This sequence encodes CASSLGGTSYEQYF.

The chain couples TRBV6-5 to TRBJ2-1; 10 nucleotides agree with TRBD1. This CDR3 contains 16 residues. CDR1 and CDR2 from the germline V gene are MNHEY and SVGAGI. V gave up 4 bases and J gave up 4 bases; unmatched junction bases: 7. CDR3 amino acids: CASSFTTGGAYNEQFF. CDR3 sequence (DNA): TGTGCCAGCAGTTTCACGACAGGGGGCGCGTACAATGAGCAGTTCTTC.

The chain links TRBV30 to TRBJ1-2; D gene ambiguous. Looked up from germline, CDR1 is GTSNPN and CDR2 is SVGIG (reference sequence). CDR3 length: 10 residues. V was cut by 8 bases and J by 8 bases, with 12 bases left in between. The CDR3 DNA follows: TGTGCCCACGACCTTGGAGGCTACACCTTC. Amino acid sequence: CAHDLGGYTF. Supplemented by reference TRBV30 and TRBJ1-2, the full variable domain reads SQTIHQWPATLVQPVGSPLSLECTVEGTSNPNLYWYRQAAGRGLQLLFYSVGIGQISSEVPQNLSASRPQDRQFILSSKKLLLSDSGFYLCAHDLGGYTFGSGTRLTVV.

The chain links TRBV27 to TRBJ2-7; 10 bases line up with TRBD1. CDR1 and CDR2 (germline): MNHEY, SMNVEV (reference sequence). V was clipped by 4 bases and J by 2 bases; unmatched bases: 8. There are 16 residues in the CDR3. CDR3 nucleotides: TGTGCCAGCAGTTCCGGGACAGGGGTATCTACCTACGAGCAGTACTTC. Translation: CASSSGTGVSTYEQYF.

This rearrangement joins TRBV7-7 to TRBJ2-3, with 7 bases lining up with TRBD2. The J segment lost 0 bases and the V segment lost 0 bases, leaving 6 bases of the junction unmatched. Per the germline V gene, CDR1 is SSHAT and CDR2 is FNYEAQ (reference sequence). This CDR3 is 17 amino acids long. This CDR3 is CASSLAGGPGSTDTQYF. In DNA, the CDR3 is TGTGCCAGCAGCTTAGCGGGAGGGCCAGGTAGCACAGATACGCAGTATTTT.